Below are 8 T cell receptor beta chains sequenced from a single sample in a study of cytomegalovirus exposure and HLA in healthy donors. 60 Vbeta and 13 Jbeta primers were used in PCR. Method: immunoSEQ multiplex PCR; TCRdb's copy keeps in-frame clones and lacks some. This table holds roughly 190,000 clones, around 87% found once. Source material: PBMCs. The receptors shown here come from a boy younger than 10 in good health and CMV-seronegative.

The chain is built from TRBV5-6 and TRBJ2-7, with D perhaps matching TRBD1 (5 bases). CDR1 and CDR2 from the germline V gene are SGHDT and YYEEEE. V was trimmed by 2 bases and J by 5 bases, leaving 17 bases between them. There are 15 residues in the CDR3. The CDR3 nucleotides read TGTGCCAGCAGCTTAGGGGATACAGAGATCCACGAGCAGTACTTC. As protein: CASSLGDTEIHEQYF.

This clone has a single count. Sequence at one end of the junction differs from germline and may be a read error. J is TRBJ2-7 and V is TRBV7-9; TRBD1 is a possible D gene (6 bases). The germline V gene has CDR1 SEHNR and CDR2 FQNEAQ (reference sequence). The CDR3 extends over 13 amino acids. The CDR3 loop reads CSSSLDRTYEQYF. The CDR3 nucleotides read TGTTCCAGCAGCTTGGACAGAACCTACGAGCAGTACTTC.

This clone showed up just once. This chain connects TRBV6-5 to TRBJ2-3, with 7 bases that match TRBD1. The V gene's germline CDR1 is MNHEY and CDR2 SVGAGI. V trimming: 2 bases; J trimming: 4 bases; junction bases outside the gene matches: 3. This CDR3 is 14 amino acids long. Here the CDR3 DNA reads TGTGCCAGCAGTTACAGGGGGCGGGCAGATACGCAGTATTTT. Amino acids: CASSYRGRADTQYF.

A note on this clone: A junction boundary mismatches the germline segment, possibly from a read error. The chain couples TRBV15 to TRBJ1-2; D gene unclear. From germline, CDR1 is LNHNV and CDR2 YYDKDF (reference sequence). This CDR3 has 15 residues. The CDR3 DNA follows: TGTGCCATCAGCAGAGATGGGAGACCTAACTATGGCTACACCTTC. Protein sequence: CAISRDGRPNYGYTF.

The CDR3 here is CASSPESGGAGDTQYF. The CDR3 coding sequence is TGCGCCAGCAGCCCGGAAAGCGGGGGGGCGGGAGATACGCAGTATTTT. V usage is TRBV5-1 and J usage is TRBJ2-3; TRBD2 aligns across 10 bases. CDR3 length: 16 residues. CDR1 and CDR2 from the germline V gene are SGHRS and YFSETQ. V lost 4 bases, J lost 5 bases, and 10 bases stayed unmatched.

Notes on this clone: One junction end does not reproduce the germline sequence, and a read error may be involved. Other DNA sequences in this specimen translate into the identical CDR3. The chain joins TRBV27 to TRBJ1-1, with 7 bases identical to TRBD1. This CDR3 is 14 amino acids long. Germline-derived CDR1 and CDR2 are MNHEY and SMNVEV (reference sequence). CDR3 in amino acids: CASSLYRGGTEAFF. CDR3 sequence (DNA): TGTGCCAGCAGTTTATACAGGGGTGGAACTGAGGCTTTCTTT.

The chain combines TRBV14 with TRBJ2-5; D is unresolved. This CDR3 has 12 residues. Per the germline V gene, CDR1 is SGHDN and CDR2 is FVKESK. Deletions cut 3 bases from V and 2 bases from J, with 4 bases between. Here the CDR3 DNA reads TGTGCCAGCAGCCACCTACAAGAGACCCAGTACTTC. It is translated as CASSHLQETQYF.

CDR3 DNA sequence: TGTGCCAGCAGCTTGGCACTAGCGGCCAACTCTGGGGCCAACGTCCTGACTTTC. Translation gives CASSLALAANSGANVLTF. The chain is built from TRBV5-6 and TRBJ2-6; 8 bases map to TRBD2. The CDR3 has 18 amino acids. Germline V CDR1 and CDR2: SGHDT, YYEEEE. V shed 0 bases and J 0 bases; nucleotides not matched to a gene: 5. The full variable domain, in which reference TRBV5-6 and TRBJ2-6 provide the parts outside the CDR3, is DAGVTQSPTHLIKTRGQQVTLRCSPKSGHDTVSWYQQALGQGPQFIFQYYEEEERQRGNFPDRFSGHQFPNYSSELNVNALLLGDSALYLCASSLALAANSGANVLTFGAGSRLTVL.